Sequencing of this TCR beta chain was carried out in a study of T cell responses to AZD1222 COVID-19 vaccine. Whole-study results and caveats: None of the repertoires were sampled until the peak T cell response had passed. Only six people who got AZD1222 tested seropositive at baseline. Increases in Spike-specific TCR breadth and depth were seen after two AZD1222 doses. CD4 TCRs linked to vaccination spanned spike, dominating at 160-218 and 743-854.

The germline CDR1 and CDR2 sequences are MNHEY and SMNVEV (reference sequence). This CDR3 comprises 13 residues. Trimming shortened V by 5 bases and J by 3 bases, and 10 bases separated the two germline ends. Method: immunoSEQ multiplex PCR; TCRdb's copy keeps in-frame clones and lacks some. The data contain some 130,000 clones, approximately 90% of them seen just once; the ten biggest clones take up approximately 20%. As concerns this clone: Its specificity is unknown.

The material was peripheral blood, obtained on day 0 of AZD1222 vaccination. The rearrangement links TRBV27 to TRBJ1-1, with D perhaps matching TRBD1 (6 bases). The sequence was obtained from an adult in good health. In DNA form, the CDR3 reads TGTGCCAGCAGTGGACAGAGGCACACTGAAGCTTTCTTT. Amino acid sequence: CASSGQRHTEAFF.